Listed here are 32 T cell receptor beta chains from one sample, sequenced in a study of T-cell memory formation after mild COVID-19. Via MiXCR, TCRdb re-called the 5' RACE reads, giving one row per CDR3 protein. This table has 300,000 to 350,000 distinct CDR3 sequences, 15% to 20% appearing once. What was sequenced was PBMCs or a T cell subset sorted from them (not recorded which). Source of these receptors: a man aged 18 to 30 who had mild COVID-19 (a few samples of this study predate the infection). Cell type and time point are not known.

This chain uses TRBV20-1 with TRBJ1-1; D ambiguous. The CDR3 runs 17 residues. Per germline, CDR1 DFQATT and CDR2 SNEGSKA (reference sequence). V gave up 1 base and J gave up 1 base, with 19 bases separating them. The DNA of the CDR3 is TGCAGTGCTAGAGCTTTGGGTTGGTACCAAGAGAACACTGAAGCTTTCTTT. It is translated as CSARALGWYQENTEAFF.

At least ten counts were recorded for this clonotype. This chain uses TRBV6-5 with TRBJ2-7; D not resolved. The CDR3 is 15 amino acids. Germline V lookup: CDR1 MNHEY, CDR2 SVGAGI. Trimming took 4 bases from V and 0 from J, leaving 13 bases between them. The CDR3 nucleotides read TGTGCCAGCAGTTCGACTCCAGCCCTCTCCTACGAGCAGTACTTC. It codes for CASSSTPALSYEQYF.

The CDR3 region is CASSLGPQRAAFF. CDR3 nucleotides: TGTGCCAGCAGCTTAGGACCCCAGAGAGCCGCTTTCTTT. The chain uses TRBV7-8 and TRBJ1-1, with D unresolved. V was pared by 1 base and J by 11 bases, with 14 bases between. Germline values: CDR1 SGHVS, CDR2 FQNEAQ. The CDR3 has 13 amino acids.

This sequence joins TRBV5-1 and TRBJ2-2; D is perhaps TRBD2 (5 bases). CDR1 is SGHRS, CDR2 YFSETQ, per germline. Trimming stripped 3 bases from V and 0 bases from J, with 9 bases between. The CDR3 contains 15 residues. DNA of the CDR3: TGCGCCAGCAGCTCTACTAGGGCGAACACCGGGGAGCTGTTTTTT. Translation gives CASSSTRANTGELFF.

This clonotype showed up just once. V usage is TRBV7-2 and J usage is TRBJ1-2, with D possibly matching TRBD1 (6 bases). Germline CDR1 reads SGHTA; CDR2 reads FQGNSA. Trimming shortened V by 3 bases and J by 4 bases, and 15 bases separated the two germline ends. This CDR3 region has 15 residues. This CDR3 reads CASSFAGALAYGYTF. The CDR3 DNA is TGTGCCAGCAGCTTCGCGGGGGCGCTTGCCTATGGCTACACCTTC.

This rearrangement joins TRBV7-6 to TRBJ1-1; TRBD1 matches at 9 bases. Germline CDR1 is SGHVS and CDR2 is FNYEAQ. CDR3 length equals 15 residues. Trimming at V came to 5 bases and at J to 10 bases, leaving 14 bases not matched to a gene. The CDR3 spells CASSEIPGQGVRAFF. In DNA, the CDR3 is TGTGCCAGCAGCGAGATACCGGGACAGGGTGTTCGAGCTTTCTTT.

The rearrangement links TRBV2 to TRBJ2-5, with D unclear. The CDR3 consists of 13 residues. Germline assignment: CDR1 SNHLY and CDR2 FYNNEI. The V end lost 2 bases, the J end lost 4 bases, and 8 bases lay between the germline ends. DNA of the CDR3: TGTGCCAGCAGTGAAAGGGTGGCAGAGACCCAGTACTTC. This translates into CASSERVAETQYF.

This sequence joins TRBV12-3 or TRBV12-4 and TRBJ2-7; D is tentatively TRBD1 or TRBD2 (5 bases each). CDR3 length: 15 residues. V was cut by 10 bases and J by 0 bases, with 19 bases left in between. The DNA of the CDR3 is TGTGCCACCGCGACATCTCTCGGGGCCTCCTACGAGCAGTACTTC. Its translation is CATATSLGASYEQYF.

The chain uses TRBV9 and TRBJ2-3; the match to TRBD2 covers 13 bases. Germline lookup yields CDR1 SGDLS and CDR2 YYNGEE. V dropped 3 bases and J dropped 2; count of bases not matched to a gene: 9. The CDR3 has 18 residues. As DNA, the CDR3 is TGTGCCAGCAGCGCCGCCCCCGGGACTAGCGGGGCCACAGATACGCAGTATTTT. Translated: CASSAAPGTSGATDTQYF.

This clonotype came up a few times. The CDR3 spells CASSLVVGGRGSSYEQYF. Written as DNA, the CDR3 is TGTGCCAGCAGCTTAGTAGTGGGGGGAAGGGGTAGCTCCTACGAGCAGTACTTC. V usage is TRBV7-2 and J usage is TRBJ2-7; tentatively, D is TRBD2 (6 bases). The CDR3 is 18 amino acids. V was pared by 1 base and J by 0 bases, with 19 bases between. Germline V gene data show CDR1 as SGHTA and CDR2 as FQGNSA.

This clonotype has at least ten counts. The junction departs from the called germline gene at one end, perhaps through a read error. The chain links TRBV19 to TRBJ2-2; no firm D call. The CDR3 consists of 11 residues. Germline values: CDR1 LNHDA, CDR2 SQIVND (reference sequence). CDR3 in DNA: TGTGCCAGCAGTAACACCGGGGAGCTGTTTTTT. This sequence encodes CASSNTGELFF.

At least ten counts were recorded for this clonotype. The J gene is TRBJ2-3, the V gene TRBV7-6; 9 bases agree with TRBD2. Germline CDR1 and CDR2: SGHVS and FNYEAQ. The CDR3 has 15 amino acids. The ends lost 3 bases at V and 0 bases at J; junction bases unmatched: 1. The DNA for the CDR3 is TGTGCCAGCAGCTTTAGCGGGGGTAGCACAGATACGCAGTATTTT. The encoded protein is CASSFSGGSTDTQYF.

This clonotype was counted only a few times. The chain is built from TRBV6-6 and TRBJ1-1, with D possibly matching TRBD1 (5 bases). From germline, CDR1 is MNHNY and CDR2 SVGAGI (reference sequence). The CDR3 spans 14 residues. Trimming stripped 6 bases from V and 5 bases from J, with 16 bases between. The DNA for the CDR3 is TGTGCCAGCAGCCCCGGAGGGCGGGGGACTGAAGCTTTCTTT. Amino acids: CASSPGGRGTEAFF.

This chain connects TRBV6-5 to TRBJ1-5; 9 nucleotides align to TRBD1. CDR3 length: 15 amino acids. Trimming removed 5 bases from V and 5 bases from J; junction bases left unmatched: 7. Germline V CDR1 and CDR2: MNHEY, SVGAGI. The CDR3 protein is CASSKQGARDQPQHF. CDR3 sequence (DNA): TGTGCCAGCAGTAAACAGGGGGCGCGGGATCAGCCCCAGCATTTT.

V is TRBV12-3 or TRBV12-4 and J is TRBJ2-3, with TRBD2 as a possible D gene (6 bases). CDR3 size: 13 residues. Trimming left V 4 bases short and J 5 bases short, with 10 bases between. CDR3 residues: CASSSRGEDTQYF. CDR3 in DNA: TGTGCCAGCAGTTCGCGGGGTGAAGATACGCAGTATTTT.

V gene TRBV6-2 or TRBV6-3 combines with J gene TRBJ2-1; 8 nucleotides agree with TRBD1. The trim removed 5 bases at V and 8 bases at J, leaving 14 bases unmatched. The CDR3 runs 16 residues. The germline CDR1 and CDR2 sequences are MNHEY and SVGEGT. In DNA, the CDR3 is TGTGCCAGCAGTCCACCCCTTAGGACAGGGAACTATGAGCAGTTCTTC. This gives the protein CASSPPLRTGNYEQFF.

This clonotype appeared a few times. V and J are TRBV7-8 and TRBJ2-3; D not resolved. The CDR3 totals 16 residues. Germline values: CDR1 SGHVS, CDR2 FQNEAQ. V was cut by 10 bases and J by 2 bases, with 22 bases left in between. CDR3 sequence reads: CATITGSYVSTDTQYF. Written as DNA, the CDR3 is TGTGCCACTATTACCGGGTCTTACGTGTCCACAGATACGCAGTATTTT.

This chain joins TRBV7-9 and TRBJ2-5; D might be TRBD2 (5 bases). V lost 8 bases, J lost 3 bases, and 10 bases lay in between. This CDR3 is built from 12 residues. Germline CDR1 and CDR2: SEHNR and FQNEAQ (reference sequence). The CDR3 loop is CASRSGEETQYF. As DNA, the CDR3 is TGTGCCAGCCGGAGCGGAGAAGAGACCCAGTACTTC.

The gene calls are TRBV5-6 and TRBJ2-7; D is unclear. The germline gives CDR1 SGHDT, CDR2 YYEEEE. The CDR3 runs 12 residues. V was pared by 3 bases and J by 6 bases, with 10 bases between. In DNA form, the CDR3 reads TGTGCCAGCAGCTGGCTTTCTGGCGAGCAGTACGTC. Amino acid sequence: CASSWLSGEQYV.

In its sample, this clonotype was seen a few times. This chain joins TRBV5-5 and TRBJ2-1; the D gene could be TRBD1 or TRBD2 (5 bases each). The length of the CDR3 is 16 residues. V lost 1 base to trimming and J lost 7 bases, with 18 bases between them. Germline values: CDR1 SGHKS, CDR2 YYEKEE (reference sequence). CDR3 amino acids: CASSLSASTWGNEQFF. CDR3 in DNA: TGTGCCAGCAGCTTGTCCGCGTCTACCTGGGGGAATGAGCAGTTCTTC. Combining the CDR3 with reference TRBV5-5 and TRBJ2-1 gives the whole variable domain DAGVTQSPTHLIKTRGQQVTLRCSPISGHKSVSWYQQVLGQGPQFIFQYYEKEERGRGNFPDRFSARQFPNYSSELNVNALLLGDSALYLCASSLSASTWGNEQFFGPGTRLTVL.

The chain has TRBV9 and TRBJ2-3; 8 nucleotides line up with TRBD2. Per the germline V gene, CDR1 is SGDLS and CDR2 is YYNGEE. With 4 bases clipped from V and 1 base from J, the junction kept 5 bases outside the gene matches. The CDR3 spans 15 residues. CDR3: CASSPDSGGTDTQYF. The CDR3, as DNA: TGTGCCAGCAGCCCCGATAGCGGGGGCACAGATACGCAGTATTTT.

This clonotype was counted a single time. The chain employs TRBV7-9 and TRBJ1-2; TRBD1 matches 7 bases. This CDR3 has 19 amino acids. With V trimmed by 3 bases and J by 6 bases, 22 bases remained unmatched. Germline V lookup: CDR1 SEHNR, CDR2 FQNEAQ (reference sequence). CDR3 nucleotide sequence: TGTGCCAGCAGCTTCTGGCAAGGGGGCGCCTGGTCGGGCTTCGATGGCTACACCTTC. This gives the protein CASSFWQGGAWSGFDGYTF. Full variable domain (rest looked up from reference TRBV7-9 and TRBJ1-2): DTGVSQNPRHKITKRGQNVTFRCDPISEHNRLYWYRQTLGQGPEFLTYFQNEAQLEKSRLLSDRFSAERPKGSFSTLEIQRTEQGDSAMYLCASSFWQGGAWSGFDGYTFGSGTRLTVV.

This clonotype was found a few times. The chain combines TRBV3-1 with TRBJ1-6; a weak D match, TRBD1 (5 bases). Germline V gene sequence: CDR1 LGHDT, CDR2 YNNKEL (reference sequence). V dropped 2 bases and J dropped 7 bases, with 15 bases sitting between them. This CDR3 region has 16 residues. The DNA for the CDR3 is TGTGCCAGCAGCCAATCCGGGGGGTTGGAAAATTCACCCCTCCACTTT. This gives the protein CASSQSGGLENSPLHF.

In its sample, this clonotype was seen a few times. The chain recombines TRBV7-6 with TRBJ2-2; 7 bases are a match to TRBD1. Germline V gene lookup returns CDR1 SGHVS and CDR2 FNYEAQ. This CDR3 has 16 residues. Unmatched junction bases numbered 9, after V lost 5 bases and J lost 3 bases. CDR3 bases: TGTGCCAGCAGCCCCGGGCAGGGGGATTACACCGGGGAGCTGTTTTTT. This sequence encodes CASSPGQGDYTGELFF. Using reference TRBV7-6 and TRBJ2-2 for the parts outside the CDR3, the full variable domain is GAGVSQSPRYKVTKRGQDVALRCDPISGHVSLYWYRQALGQGPEFLTYFNYEAQQDKSGLPNDRFSAERPEGSISTLTIQRTEQRDSAMYRCASSPGQGDYTGELFFGEGSRLTVL.

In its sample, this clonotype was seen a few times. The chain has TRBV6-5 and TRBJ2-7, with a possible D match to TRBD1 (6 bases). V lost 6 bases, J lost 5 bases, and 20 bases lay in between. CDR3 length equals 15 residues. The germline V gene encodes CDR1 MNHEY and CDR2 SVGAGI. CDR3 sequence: CASRPTAQGVHEQYF. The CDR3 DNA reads TGTGCCAGCAGACCCACCGCACAGGGTGTCCACGAGCAGTACTTC.

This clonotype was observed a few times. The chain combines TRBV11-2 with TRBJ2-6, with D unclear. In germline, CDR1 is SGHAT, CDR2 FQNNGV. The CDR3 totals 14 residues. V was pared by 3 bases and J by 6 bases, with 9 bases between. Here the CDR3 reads CASSFAGTANVLTF. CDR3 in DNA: TGTGCCAGCAGCTTCGCAGGAACGGCCAACGTCCTGACTTTC.

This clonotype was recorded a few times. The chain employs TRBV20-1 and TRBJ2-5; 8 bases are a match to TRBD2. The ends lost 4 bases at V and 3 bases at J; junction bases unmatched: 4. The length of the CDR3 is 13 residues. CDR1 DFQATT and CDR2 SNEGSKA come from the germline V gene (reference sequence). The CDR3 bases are TGCAGTGCTACACGGGGGGGCGAAGAGACCCAGTACTTC. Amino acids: CSATRGGEETQYF.

The CDR3 DNA reads as TGTGCCAGCAGTTACGCGGACAGGCGAGGGTCGGAGACCCAGTACTTC. It encodes CASSYADRRGSETQYF. V usage is TRBV6-5 and J usage is TRBJ2-5; 7 positions agree with TRBD1. The CDR3 has 16 amino acids. The junction had 11 bases not matched to a gene; V was cut back by 2 bases and J by 5 bases. Germline CDR1 and CDR2: MNHEY and SVGAGI.

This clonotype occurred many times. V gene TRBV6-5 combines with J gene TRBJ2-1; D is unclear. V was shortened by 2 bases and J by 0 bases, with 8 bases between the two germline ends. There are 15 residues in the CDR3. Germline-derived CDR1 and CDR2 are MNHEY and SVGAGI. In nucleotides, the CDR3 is TGTGCCAGCAGTTACGGGATAAACTCCTACAATGAGCAGTTCTTC. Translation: CASSYGINSYNEQFF.

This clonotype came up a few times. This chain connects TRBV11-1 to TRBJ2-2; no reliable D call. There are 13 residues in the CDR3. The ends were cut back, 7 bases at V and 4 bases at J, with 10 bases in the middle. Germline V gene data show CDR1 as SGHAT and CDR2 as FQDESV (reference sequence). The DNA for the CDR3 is TGTGCCAGCACCTCCATCCCCACCGGGGAGCTGTTTTTT. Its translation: CASTSIPTGELFF.

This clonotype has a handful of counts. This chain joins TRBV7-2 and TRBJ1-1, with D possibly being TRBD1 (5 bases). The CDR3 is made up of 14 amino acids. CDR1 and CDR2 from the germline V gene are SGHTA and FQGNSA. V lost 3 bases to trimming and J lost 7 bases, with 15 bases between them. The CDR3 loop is CASSFQGWGGEAFF. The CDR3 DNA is TGTGCCAGCAGCTTTCAGGGATGGGGGGGTGAAGCTTTCTTT.

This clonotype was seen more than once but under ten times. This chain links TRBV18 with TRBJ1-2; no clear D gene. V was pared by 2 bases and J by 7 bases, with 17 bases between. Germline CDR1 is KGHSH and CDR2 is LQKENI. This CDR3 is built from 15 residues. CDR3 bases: TGTGCCAGCTCACCAACGGACGGGCCAATAGGTGGCTACACCTTC. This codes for CASSPTDGPIGGYTF.